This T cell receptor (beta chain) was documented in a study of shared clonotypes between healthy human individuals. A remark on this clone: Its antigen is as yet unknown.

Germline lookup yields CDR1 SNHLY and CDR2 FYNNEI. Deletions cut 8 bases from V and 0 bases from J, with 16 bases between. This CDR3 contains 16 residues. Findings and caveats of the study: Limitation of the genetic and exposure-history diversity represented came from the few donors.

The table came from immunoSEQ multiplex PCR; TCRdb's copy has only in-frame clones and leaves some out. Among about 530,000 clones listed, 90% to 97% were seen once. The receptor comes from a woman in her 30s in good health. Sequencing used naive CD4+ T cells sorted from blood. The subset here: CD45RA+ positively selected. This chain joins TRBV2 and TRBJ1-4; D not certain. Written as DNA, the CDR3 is TGTGCCAGCGGCGGAGAGAAGAGTGCAACTAATGAAAAACTGTTTTTT. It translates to CASGGEKSATNEKLFF.